These 8 T cell receptor beta chains came from one sample sequenced in a study of shared clonotypes between healthy human individuals. The table came from immunoSEQ multiplex PCR; TCRdb's copy has only in-frame clones and leaves some out. The sample contains hundreds of thousands of clones, over 65% of which appear only once. Sequenced sample: memory CD4+ T cells sorted from blood. Regarding subset: CD45RA-negative fraction. These TCRs come from a woman in her twenties or thirties in good health.

This clone was found many times. This chain connects TRBV6-1 to TRBJ2-5, with a tentative D call TRBD1 (6 bases). The CDR3 extends over 14 amino acids. Trimming left V 6 bases short and J 5 bases short, with 16 bases between. Germline lookup yields CDR1 MNHNS and CDR2 SASEGT. CDR3: CASSVGTKRETQYF. The CDR3 coding sequence is TGTGCCAGCAGCGTTGGGACAAAAAGGGAGACCCAGTACTTC.

This rearrangement joins TRBV5-1 to TRBJ2-1; possible D gene TRBD1, 6 bases. The V end was cut by 3 bases, the J end by 1 base, with 11 bases between. The CDR3 covers 15 residues. CDR1 SGHRS and CDR2 YFSETQ come from the germline V gene. CDR3 DNA: TGCGCCAGCAGCTGGAACAGGGCTTCCTACAATGAGCAGTTCTTC. Translating gives CASSWNRASYNEQFF.

The chain links TRBV5-1 to TRBJ2-2, with 7 nucleotides matching TRBD1. V lost 0 bases to trimming and J lost 7 bases; unmatched junction nucleotides: 3. The CDR3 is 14 amino acids. The germline V gene has CDR1 SGHRS and CDR2 YFSETQ. This CDR3 reads CASSLVPGGGELFF. The CDR3 DNA sequence: TGCGCCAGCAGCTTGGTGCCAGGGGGCGGGGAGCTGTTTTTT.

The V gene is TRBV6-4, the J gene TRBJ2-6; D tentatively reads TRBD1 or TRBD2 (5 bases each). CDR3 length equals 20 residues. In germline, CDR1 is MRHNA, CDR2 SNTAGT. V was trimmed by 6 bases and J by 0 bases, leaving 24 bases between them. DNA of the CDR3: TGTGCCAGCAGCCCTATGGGCCGGGACCCAGTCTACTCTGGGGCCAACGTCCTGACTTTC. As protein: CASSPMGRDPVYSGANVLTF.

This clone was seen a single time. As DNA, the CDR3 is TGTGCCAGCAGCTTAGATCGGGTGGGCAGGCTTGAGACCCAGTACTTC. Its translation is CASSLDRVGRLETQYF. J is TRBJ2-5 and V is TRBV11-2; D is undetermined. Germline V CDR1 and CDR2: SGHAT, FQNNGV. CDR3 length: 16 residues. Trimming removed 0 bases from V and 5 bases from J, with 16 bases in between.

The chain recombines TRBV29-1 with TRBJ2-1, with 7 positions matching TRBD1. Trimming at V came to 4 bases and at J to 7 bases, leaving 7 bases not matched to a gene. The germline CDR1 and CDR2 sequences are SQVTM and ANQGSEA. This CDR3 contains 13 residues. The CDR3 DNA sequence: TGCAGCGTTGGTTTCCGACAGGGAAATGAGCAGTTCTTC. Amino acids: CSVGFRQGNEQFF.

V gene TRBV28 combines with J gene TRBJ2-5; D possibly corresponds to TRBD2 (5 bases). V was pared by 6 bases and J by 3 bases, with 20 bases between. Germline CDR1 MDHEN, CDR2 SYDVKM. This CDR3 is 16 amino acids long. The CDR3 region is CASSPIVRSREETQYF. DNA of the CDR3: TGTGCCAGCAGCCCGATCGTGCGGTCGAGGGAAGAGACCCAGTACTTC.

This clone showed up just once. The rearrangement joins TRBV4-2 to TRBJ2-2; 10 bases agree with TRBD2. The CDR3 is made up of 16 amino acids. The V gene's germline CDR1 is LGHNA and CDR2 YNFKEQ. Trimming removed 3 bases from V and 6 bases from J; junction bases left unmatched: 7. The CDR3 region has the DNA TGTGCCAGCAGCCAGAAGAGGACTAGCGGAGCCGGGGAGCTGTTTTTT. This gives the protein CASSQKRTSGAGELFF.